The 22 T cell receptor beta chains reported below all come from one sample, sequenced in a study of long-term antiretroviral therapy in people with HIV (dated by TCRdb to the early 2020s). The immunoSEQ hsTCRB v3.0 assay was used at survey level resolution to sequence the TRB variable region. TCRdb holds this immuneACCESS table with in-frame rearrangements only. Some clones are missing; in checked studies, unresolved V genes explain under half, and the rest has no known cause. This sample holds approximately 15,000 clones; 90% to 95% were observed only once. 8.9% of the sample rests with the top ten. The material was unsorted PBMCs, obtained 0.3 years after starting antiretroviral therapy. These TCRs come from a man aged 55 to 70 with HIV.

CDR3 sequence: CASSYEYWAEQFF. DNA of the CDR3: TGTGCCAGCAGTTACGAATATTGGGCAGAGCAGTTCTTC. The rearrangement links TRBV6-5 to TRBJ2-1, with D unclear. Germline V lookup: CDR1 MNHEY, CDR2 SVGAGI. V lost 2 bases to trimming and J lost 10 bases, with 12 bases between them. CDR3 length: 13 amino acids.

V is TRBV12-5 and J is TRBJ2-2; tentative D call: TRBD1 (5 bases). The V and J ends lost 0 bases and 6 bases respectively, with 11 bases between them. This CDR3 comprises 15 residues. Germline assignment: CDR1 LGHNT and CDR2 FRNRAP. CDR3 in amino acids: CASGLVVQGPGELFF. The DNA for the CDR3 is TGTGCTAGTGGTTTGGTAGTCCAGGGTCCCGGGGAGCTGTTTTTT.

V is TRBV7-8 and J is TRBJ1-1; no reliable D call. This CDR3 has 14 residues. Germline CDR1 is SGHVS and CDR2 is FQNEAQ. Deletions cut 1 base from V and 1 base from J, with 7 bases between. CDR3 DNA: TGTGCCAGCAGCTTAGTTCCAGAGAACACTGAAGCTTTCTTT. This encodes CASSLVPENTEAFF.

The rearrangement uses TRBV5-5 and TRBJ2-1, with 8 bases lining up with TRBD1. V lost 2 bases to trimming and J lost 3 bases; unmatched junction nucleotides: 4. The CDR3 covers 15 residues. Germline CDR1 is SGHKS and CDR2 is YYEKEE (reference sequence). The CDR3, as DNA: TGTGCCAGCAGCTTCCACAGGGGGTACTACAATGAGCAGTTCTTC. Encoded protein: CASSFHRGYYNEQFF.

This chain uses TRBV19 with TRBJ2-7, with 9 bases matching TRBD1. This CDR3 is 17 amino acids long. The germline gives CDR1 LNHDA, CDR2 SQIVND (reference sequence). V gave up 3 bases and J gave up 6 bases; unmatched junction bases: 15. The CDR3 coding sequence is TGTGCCAGTAGTATTGGGCAAGGGACAGGGTATGGAGGCGAGCAGTACTTC. Amino acids: CASSIGQGTGYGGEQYF.

This sequence joins TRBV29-1 and TRBJ2-5; D not resolved. V lost 0 bases and J 7 bases, leaving 9 bases between the germline ends. The CDR3 has 12 amino acids. The germline gives CDR1 SQVTM, CDR2 ANQGSEA. The DNA for the CDR3 is TGCAGCGTTGAAGAGGGTTCGGGGACCCAGTACTTC. Translated, it gives CSVEEGSGTQYF.

About this clone: Its ends do not fully match the called genes, so a read error is possible. V usage is TRBV7-7 and J usage is TRBJ2-2, with D possibly being TRBD2 (5 bases). The CDR3 is 14 amino acids. Looked up from germline, CDR1 is SSHAT and CDR2 is FNYEAQ (reference sequence). CDR3 DNA: TGTGCTAGCAGCTTAGACGGGAATATCGGGGAGCTGTTTTTT. Protein: CASSLDGNIGELFF.

The rearrangement links TRBV25-1 to TRBJ1-1; 8 bases are shared with TRBD1. V shed 3 bases and J 0 bases; nucleotides not matched to a gene: 0. CDR1 MGHDK and CDR2 SYGVNS come from the germline V gene. The CDR3 runs to 14 residues. CDR3 in amino acids: CASSDRGLNTEAFF. The CDR3 DNA follows: TGTGCCAGCAGTGACAGGGGGCTGAACACTGAAGCTTTCTTT.

The chain joins TRBV5-1 to TRBJ2-1, with TRBD1 matching 9 bases. Looked up from germline, CDR1 is SGHRS and CDR2 is YFSETQ. The V segment lost 0 bases and the J segment 6 bases; nucleotides outside the gene matches: 4. The CDR3 covers 15 residues. The CDR3 DNA reads TGCGCCAGCAGCTTGGTGGAGACAGGGGGCAATGAGCAGTTCTTC. This sequence encodes CASSLVETGGNEQFF.

This clone has a single count. V is TRBV6-1 and J is TRBJ2-7; D possibly corresponds to TRBD1 (7 bases). V was cut by 4 bases and J by 6 bases, with 16 bases left in between. Germline CDR1 reads MNHNS; CDR2 reads SASEGT. There are 14 residues in the CDR3. CDR3 DNA: TGTGCCAGCAGTGGCTGGCAGGGGGGATTCGAGCAGTACTTC. It specifies CASSGWQGGFEQYF.

The rearrangement links TRBV21-1 to TRBJ2-1; no check of the table's D call, TRBD1, against the DNA was made. TRBV21-1 corresponds to a pseudogene. The CDR3 has 14 amino acids. In nucleotides, the CDR3 is TGTGCCAGCAGCAAGGGGGGACAGCTCAATGAGCAGTTCTTC. This sequence encodes CASSKGGQLNEQFF.

The chain employs TRBV18 and TRBJ1-2, with TRBD1 matching over 9 bases. CDR3 length: 14 residues. Per the germline V gene, CDR1 is KGHSH and CDR2 is LQKENI. V lost 3 bases to trimming and J lost 5 bases; unmatched junction nucleotides: 4. The CDR3 DNA reads TGTGCCAGCTCACCGCGGACAGGGGATTATGGCTACACCTTC. This gives the protein CASSPRTGDYGYTF.

This chain connects TRBV14 to TRBJ1-2; 7 bases agree with TRBD1. J was trimmed by 8 bases and V by 0 bases; bases with no gene match: 9. Germline V gene lookup returns CDR1 SGHDN and CDR2 FVKESK. This CDR3 comprises 15 residues. The CDR3 here is CASSQDGPTGNGYTF. The CDR3 nucleotides read TGTGCCAGCAGCCAAGACGGCCCGACAGGGAACGGCTACACCTTC. The entire variable domain, with the rest obtained from reference TRBV14 and TRBJ1-2, is as follows: EAGVTQFPSHSVIEKGQTVTLRCDPISGHDNLYWYRRVMGKEIKFLLHFVKESKQDESGMPNNRFLAERTGGTYSTLKVQPAELEDSGVYFCASSQDGPTGNGYTFGSGTRLTVV.

This clone appeared once. The V gene is TRBV15, the J gene TRBJ2-7; D is tentatively TRBD1 or TRBD2 (6 bases each). V dropped 6 bases and J dropped 2 bases, with 17 bases sitting between them. The CDR3 consists of 15 residues. Germline loops: CDR1 LNHNV, CDR2 YYDKDF (reference sequence). The CDR3 here is CATREGGRFPYEQYF. CDR3 nucleotides: TGTGCCACCAGGGAAGGGGGGAGATTCCCCTACGAGCAGTACTTC.

The rearrangement links TRBV27 to TRBJ2-7, with D uncertain. The CDR3 has 16 residues. Germline CDR1 reads MNHEY; CDR2 reads SMNVEV (reference sequence). The V gene lost 5 bases and the J gene lost 0 bases, with 17 bases spanning the gap. DNA for the CDR3: TGTGCCAGCAGTCGGGCCTTTAATCAATACTCCTACGAGCAGTACTTC. Translation gives CASSRAFNQYSYEQYF.

The chain couples TRBV28 to TRBJ2-1, with D maybe TRBD2 (6 bases). Per the germline V gene, CDR1 is MDHEN and CDR2 is SYDVKM. There are 14 residues in the CDR3. V gave up 4 bases and J gave up 4 bases, with 11 bases separating them. This chain's CDR3 is CASSWGEGYNEQFF. For the CDR3, the DNA is TGTGCCAGCAGTTGGGGGGAAGGGTACAATGAGCAGTTCTTC. Using reference TRBV28 and TRBJ2-1 for the parts outside the CDR3, the full variable domain is DVKVTQSSRYLVKRTGEKVFLECVQDMDHENMFWYRQDPGLGLRLIYFSYDVKMKEKGDIPEGYSVSREKKERFSLILESASTNQTSMYLCASSWGEGYNEQFFGPGTRLTVL.

The chain employs TRBV6-5 and TRBJ2-2; 7 nucleotides match TRBD1. V gave up 10 bases and J gave up 4 bases; unmatched junction bases: 6. CDR3 length: 13 residues. Germline V gene sequence: CDR1 MNHEY, CDR2 SVGAGI. CDR3 in amino acids: CATTGQLTGELFF. In nucleotides, the CDR3 is TGTGCCACCACGGGACAGCTCACCGGGGAGCTGTTTTTT.

The chain recombines TRBV18 with TRBJ2-1; 8 nucleotides align to TRBD2. The V gene's germline CDR1 is KGHSH and CDR2 LQKENI. This CDR3 contains 17 residues. V was clipped by 0 bases and J by 4 bases; unmatched bases: 8. The CDR3 loop reads CASSPPGLASGYNEQFF. The CDR3 DNA reads TGTGCCAGCTCACCACCGGGGCTCGCTAGCGGGTACAATGAGCAGTTCTTC.

This clone was seen more than once but under ten times. The genes are TRBV7-8 and TRBJ2-7; D may be TRBD2 (6 bases). Trimming shortened V by 5 bases and J by 6 bases, and 17 bases separated the two germline ends. Germline values: CDR1 SGHVS, CDR2 FQNEAQ. The CDR3 is 14 amino acids. CDR3 amino acids: CASSTRDSPTEQYF. The CDR3 nucleotides are TGTGCCAGCAGCACGCGGGACTCCCCGACCGAGCAGTACTTC.

This sequence joins TRBV7-6 and TRBJ2-2, with 7 bases lining up with TRBD1. Looked up from germline, CDR1 is SGHVS and CDR2 is FNYEAQ. The CDR3 is made up of 13 amino acids. V gave up 7 bases and J gave up 4 bases; unmatched junction bases: 3. CDR3 residues: CASNRQGTGELFF. DNA of the CDR3: TGTGCCAGCAATCGACAGGGCACCGGGGAGCTGTTTTTT. Drawing the rest from reference TRBV7-6 and TRBJ2-2, the complete variable domain is GAGVSQSPRYKVTKRGQDVALRCDPISGHVSLYWYRQALGQGPEFLTYFNYEAQQDKSGLPNDRFSAERPEGSISTLTIQRTEQRDSAMYRCASNRQGTGELFFGEGSRLTVL.

The chain couples TRBV7-2 to TRBJ1-2; D gene unclear. Germline V gives CDR1 SGHTA, CDR2 FQGNSA. The V gene lost 5 bases and the J gene lost 8 bases, with 15 bases spanning the gap. This CDR3 comprises 13 residues. The CDR3 here is CASSHIREGGYTF. The CDR3 coding sequence is TGTGCCAGCAGCCACATCCGGGAGGGCGGCTACACCTTC.

The chain employs TRBV5-1 and TRBJ2-5; tentative D call: TRBD1 (7 bases). The CDR3 length is 15 residues. Germline V CDR1 and CDR2: SGHRS, YFSETQ. V was trimmed by 7 bases and J by 3 bases, leaving 19 bases between them. This CDR3 reads CASRDLTGEEETQYF. CDR3 bases: TGCGCCAGCCGCGACCTCACAGGGGAGGAAGAGACCCAGTACTTC.